This note documents a single TCR beta chain sequence. Its antigen remains unknown. Trimming removed 5 bases from V and 3 bases from J; junction bases left unmatched: 9. The CDR3 totals 16 residues. The germline gives CDR1 PRHDT, CDR2 FYEKMQ (reference sequence). The primer mix had 60 Vbeta and 13 Jbeta primers. The repertoire was sequenced with immunoSEQ multiplex PCR; TCRdb's copy has only in-frame clones and lacks some. The profile shows around 150,000 clones, about 80% of them singletons. This sample was included in a study of cytomegalovirus exposure and HLA in healthy donors. Study results and caveats: Specificity of a few CMV-associated chains for CMV antigens was verified in vitro. A prior analysis recorded that most TCR beta V segments were productive about 87% or about 30% of the time. In a later analysis, a missense DCLRE1C variant was linked to TCR beta V- and J-gene trimming. In a later analysis, HLA-C alleles had the fewest associated TCRs, DRB1 alleles the most.

The source material was PBMCs. This chain joins TRBV13 and TRBJ1-5; 8 nucleotides agree with TRBD1. The sequence derives from a middle-aged man in good health and CMV-seropositive. This CDR3 reads CASSVTGTGHNQPQHF. In DNA form, the CDR3 reads TGTGCCAGCAGCGTGACCGGGACAGGCCACAATCAGCCCCAGCATTTT.